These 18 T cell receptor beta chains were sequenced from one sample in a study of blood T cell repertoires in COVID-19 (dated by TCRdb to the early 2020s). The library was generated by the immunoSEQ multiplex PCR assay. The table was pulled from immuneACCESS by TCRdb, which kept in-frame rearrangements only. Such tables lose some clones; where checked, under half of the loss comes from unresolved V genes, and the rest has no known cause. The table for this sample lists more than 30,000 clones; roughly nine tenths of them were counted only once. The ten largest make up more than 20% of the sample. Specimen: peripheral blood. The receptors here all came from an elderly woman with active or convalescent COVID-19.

In DNA form, the CDR3 reads TGTGCCAGTAGTACCCTCGGGGCAACTAATGAAAAACTGTTTTTT. It specifies CASSTLGATNEKLFF. J is TRBJ1-4 and V is TRBV19; D unresolved. CDR3 length: 15 amino acids. Trimming took 4 bases from V and 0 from J, leaving 9 bases between them. The V gene's germline CDR1 is LNHDA and CDR2 SQIVND (reference sequence).

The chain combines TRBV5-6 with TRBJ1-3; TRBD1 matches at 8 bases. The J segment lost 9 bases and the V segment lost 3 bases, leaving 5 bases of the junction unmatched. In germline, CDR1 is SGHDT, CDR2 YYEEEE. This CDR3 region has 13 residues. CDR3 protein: CASSSGQGTTIYF. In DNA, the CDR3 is TGTGCCAGCAGCTCAGGACAGGGTACCACCATATATTTT.

The chain's CDR3 is CASSTGTGAYEQYF. DNA of the CDR3: TGTGCCAGCAGCACAGGGACAGGGGCCTACGAGCAGTACTTC. This chain links TRBV6-5 with TRBJ2-7; 10 bases align to TRBD1. J gave up 2 bases and V 6 bases, and 4 bases lay outside the gene matches. From germline, CDR1 is MNHEY and CDR2 SVGAGI. The CDR3 spans 14 residues.

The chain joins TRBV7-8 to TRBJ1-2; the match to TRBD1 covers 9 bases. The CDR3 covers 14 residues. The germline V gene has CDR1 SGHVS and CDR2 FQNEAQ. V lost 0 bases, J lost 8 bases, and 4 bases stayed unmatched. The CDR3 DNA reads TGTGCCAGCAGCTTAGCCGGGACAGGGATCGGCTACACCTTC. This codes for CASSLAGTGIGYTF.

In DNA form, the CDR3 reads TGTGCCAGCAGCCAGAGACTAGCGGGGGTATCCCACTCGATGGCTAGCACAGATACGCAGTATTTT. Protein product: CASSQRLAGVSHSMASTDTQYF. The V gene is TRBV14, the J gene TRBJ2-3, with 12 bases fitting TRBD2. The CDR3 is 22 residues long. V shed 3 bases and J 0 bases; nucleotides not matched to a gene: 19. Germline V lookup: CDR1 SGHDN, CDR2 FVKESK.

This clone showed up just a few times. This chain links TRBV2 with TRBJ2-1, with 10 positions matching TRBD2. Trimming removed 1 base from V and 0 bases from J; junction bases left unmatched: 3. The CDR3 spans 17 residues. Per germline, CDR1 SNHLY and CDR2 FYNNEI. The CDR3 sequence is CASSEGGLAPSYNEQFF. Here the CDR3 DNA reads TGTGCCAGCAGTGAAGGGGGACTAGCGCCCTCCTACAATGAGCAGTTCTTC.

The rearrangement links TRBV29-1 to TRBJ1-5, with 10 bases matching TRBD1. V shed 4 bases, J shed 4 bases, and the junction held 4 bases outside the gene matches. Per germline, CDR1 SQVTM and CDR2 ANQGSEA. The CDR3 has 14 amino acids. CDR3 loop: CSVAGTGVNQPQHF. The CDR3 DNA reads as TGCAGCGTTGCCGGGACAGGGGTGAATCAGCCCCAGCATTTT.

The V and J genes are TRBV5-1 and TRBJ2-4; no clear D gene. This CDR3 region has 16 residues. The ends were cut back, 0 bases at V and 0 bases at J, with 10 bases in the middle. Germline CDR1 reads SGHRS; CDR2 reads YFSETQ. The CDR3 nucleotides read TGCGCCAGCAGCTTGGGACCGAGGTTAGCCAAAAACATTCAGTACTTC. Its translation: CASSLGPRLAKNIQYF.

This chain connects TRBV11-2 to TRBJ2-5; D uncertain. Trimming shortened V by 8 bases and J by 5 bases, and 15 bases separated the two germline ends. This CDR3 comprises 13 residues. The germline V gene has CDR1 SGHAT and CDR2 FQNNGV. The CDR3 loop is CASSSPPGETQYF. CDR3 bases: TGTGCCAGCTCTTCACCACCCGGGGAGACCCAGTACTTC. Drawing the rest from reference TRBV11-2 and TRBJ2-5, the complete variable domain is EAGVAQSPRYKIIEKRQSVAFWCNPISGHATLYWYQQILGQGPKLLIQFQNNGVVDDSQLPKDRFSAERLKGVDSTLKIQPAKLEDSAVYLCASSSPPGETQYFGPGTRLLVL.

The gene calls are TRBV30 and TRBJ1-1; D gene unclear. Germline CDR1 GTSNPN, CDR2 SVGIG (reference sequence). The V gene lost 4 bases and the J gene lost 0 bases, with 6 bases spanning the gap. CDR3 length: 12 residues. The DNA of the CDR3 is TGTGCCTGGAAAACAATGAACACTGAAGCTTTCTTT. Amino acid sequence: CAWKTMNTEAFF.

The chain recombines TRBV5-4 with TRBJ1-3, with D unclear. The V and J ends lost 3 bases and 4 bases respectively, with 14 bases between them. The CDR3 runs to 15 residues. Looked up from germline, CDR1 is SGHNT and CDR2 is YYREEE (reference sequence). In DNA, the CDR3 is TGTGCCAGCAGCTCCCGAGAGGGATCCGGAAACACCATATATTTT. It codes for CASSSREGSGNTIYF.

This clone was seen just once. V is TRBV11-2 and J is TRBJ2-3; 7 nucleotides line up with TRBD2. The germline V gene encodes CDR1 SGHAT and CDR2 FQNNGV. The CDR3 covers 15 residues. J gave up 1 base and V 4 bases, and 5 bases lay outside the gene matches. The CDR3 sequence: CASSSYRGGTDTQYF. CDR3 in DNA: TGTGCCAGCAGCTCCTACCGGGGGGGCACAGATACGCAGTATTTT.

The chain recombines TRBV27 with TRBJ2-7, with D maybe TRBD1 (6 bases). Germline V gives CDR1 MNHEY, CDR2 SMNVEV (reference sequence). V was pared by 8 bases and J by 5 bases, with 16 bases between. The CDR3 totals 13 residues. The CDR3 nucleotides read TGTGCCAGCCTTCAACAGGGAAAGCACGAGCAGTACTTC. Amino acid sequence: CASLQQGKHEQYF.

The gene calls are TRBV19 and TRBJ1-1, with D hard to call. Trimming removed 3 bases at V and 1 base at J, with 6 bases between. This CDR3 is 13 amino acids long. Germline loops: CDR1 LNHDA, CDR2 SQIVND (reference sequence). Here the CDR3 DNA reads TGTGCCAGTAGTATTCGGGAGAACACTGAAGCTTTCTTT. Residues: CASSIRENTEAFF.

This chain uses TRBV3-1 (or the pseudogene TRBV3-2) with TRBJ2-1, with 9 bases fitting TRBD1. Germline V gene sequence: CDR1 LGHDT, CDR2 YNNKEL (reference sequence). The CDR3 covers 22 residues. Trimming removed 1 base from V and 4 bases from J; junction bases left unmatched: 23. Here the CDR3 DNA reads TGTGCCAGCAGCCAAGTCTGGGCTTCGGGACAGGGCTTTTCCAATACTTACAATGAGCAGTTCTTC. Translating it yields CASSQVWASGQGFSNTYNEQFF.

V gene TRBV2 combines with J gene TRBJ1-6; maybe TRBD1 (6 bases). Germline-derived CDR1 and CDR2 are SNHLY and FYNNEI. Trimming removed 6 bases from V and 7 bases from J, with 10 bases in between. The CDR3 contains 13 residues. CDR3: CASSRGLNSPLHF. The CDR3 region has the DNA TGTGCCAGCAGCAGGGGATTGAATTCACCCCTCCACTTT.

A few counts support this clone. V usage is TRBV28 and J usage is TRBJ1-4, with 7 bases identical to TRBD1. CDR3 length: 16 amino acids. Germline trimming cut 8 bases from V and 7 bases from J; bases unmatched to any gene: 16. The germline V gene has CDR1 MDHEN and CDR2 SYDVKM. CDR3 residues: CASGSPDPGGGEKLFF. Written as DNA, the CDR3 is TGTGCCAGCGGGTCGCCCGATCCAGGGGGAGGTGAAAAACTGTTTTTT.

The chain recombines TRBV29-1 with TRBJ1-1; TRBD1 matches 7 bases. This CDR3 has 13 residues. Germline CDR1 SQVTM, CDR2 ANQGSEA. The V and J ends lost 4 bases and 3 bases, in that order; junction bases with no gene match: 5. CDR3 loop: CSVGDRLHTEAFF. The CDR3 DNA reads TGCAGCGTTGGGGACAGACTACACACTGAAGCTTTCTTT.